This T cell receptor beta chain was identified during a study of blood T cell dynamics during melanoma immunotherapy. Study-wide background: Patients with metastatic melanoma got pembrolizumab or nivolumab-ipilimumab as first-line care. Overall study findings and caveats: Whether repertoire-driving clones were melanoma-specific could not be determined.

Described time point: week 3, after first cycle of checkpoint inhibitor. Patients with prior systemic cancer treatment, concomitant immunosuppressants, or other active malignancies were excluded. The germline V gene has CDR1 MNHEY and CDR2 SVGAGI. The V and J ends lost 6 bases and 5 bases, in that order; junction bases with no gene match: 5. CDR3 size: 14 residues. Every bulk PBMC sample received the same 350 ng of DNA. Repertoires were generated with immunoSEQ multiplex PCR, while TCRdb's copy carries only in-frame clones and drops some. The repertoire holds approximately 29,000 clones, with approximately 80% as singletons. Comment on this clone: The target antigen is unknown.

The material sequenced was blood, taken from a patient treated with checkpoint blockade. The sequence was collected from a human donor with melanoma. This chain connects TRBV6-5 to TRBJ2-2, with 8 bases lining up with TRBD1. The CDR3: CASRPGQETGELFF. The DNA for the CDR3 is TGTGCCAGCAGGCCGGGACAGGAGACCGGGGAGCTGTTTTTT.